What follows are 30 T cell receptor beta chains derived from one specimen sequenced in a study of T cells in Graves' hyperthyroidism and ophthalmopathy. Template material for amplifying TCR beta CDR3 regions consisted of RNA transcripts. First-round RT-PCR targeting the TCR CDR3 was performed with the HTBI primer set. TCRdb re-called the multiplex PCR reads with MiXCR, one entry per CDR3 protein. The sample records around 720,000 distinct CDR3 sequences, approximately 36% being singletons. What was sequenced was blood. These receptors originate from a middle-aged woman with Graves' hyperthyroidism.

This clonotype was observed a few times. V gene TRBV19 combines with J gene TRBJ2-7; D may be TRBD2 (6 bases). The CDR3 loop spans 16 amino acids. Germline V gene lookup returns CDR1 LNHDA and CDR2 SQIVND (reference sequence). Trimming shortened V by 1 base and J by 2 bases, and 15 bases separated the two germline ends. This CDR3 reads CASSIGHRGLTYEQYF. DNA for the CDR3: TGTGCCAGTAGTATAGGACATCGGGGACTGACCTACGAGCAGTACTTC.

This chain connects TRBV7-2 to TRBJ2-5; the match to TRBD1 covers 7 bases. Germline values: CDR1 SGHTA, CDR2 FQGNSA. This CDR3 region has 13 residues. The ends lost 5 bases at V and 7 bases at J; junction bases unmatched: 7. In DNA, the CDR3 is TGTGCCAGCAGCCAAGACAGGGTTTCGACCCAGTACTTC. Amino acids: CASSQDRVSTQYF.

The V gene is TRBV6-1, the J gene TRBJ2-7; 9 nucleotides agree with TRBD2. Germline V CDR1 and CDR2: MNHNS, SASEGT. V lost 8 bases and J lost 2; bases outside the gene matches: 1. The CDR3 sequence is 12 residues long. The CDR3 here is CASASGTYEQYF. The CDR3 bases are TGTGCCAGCGCTAGCGGGACCTACGAGCAGTACTTC.

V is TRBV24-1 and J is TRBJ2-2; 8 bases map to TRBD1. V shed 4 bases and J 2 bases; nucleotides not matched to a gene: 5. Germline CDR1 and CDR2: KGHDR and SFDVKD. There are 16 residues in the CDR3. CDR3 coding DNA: TGTGCCACCAGTGACCGTGACAGGGGTAACACCGGGGAGCTGTTTTTT. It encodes CATSDRDRGNTGELFF.

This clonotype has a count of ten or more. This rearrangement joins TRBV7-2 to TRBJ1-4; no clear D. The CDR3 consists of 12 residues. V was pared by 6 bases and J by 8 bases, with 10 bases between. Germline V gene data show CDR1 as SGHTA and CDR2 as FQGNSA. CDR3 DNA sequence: TGTGCCAGCAGTTTACTGGGAGAAAAACTGTTTTTT. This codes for CASSLLGEKLFF.

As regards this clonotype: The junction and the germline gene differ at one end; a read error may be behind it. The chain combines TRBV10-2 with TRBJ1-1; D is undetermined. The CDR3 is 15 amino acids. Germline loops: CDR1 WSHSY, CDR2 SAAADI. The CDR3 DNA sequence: TGTGCCAGCAGTTTAATGGTCGGCGGGGACACTGAAGCTTTCTTT. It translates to CASSLMVGGDTEAFF.

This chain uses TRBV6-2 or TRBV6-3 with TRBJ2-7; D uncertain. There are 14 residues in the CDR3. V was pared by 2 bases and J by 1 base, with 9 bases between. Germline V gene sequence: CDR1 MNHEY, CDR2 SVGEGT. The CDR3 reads CASSYVGESYEQYF. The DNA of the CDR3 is TGTGCCAGCAGTTACGTAGGAGAGTCCTACGAGCAGTACTTC.

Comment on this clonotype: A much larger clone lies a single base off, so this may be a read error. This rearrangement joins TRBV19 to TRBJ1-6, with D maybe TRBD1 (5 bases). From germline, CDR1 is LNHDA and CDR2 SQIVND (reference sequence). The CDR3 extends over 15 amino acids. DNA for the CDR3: TGTGCCAGGAGTAAGGGGAGGGGAAGCAATTCACCCCTCCACTTT. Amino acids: CARSKGRGSNSPLHF.

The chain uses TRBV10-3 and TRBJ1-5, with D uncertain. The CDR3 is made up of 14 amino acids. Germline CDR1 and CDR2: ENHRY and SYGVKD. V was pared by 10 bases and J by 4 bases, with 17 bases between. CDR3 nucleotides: TGTGCCAGCAGACATGGCAGCCGAAATCAGCCCCAGCATTTT. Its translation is CASRHGSRNQPQHF.

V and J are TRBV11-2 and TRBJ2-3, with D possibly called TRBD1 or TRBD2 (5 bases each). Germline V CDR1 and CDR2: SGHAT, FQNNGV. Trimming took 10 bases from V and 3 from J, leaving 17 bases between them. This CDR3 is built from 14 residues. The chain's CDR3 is CATSLGASTDTQYF. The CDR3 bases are TGTGCCACCTCACTAGGGGCTTCGACAGATACGCAGTATTTT.

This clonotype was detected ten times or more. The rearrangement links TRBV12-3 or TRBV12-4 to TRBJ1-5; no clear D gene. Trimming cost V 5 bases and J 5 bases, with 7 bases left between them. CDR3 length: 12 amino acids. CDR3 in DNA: TGTGCCAGCAGTCGGGGTTATCAGCCCCAGCATTTT. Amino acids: CASSRGYQPQHF.

This chain's CDR3 is CASSLTDGYYEQYF. CDR3 nucleotides: TGTGCCAGCAGCCTGACGGACGGTTACTACGAGCAGTACTTC. The chain couples TRBV7-2 to TRBJ2-7, with D hard to call. The germline CDR1 and CDR2 sequences are SGHTA and FQGNSA. The CDR3 runs 14 residues. Trimming stripped 5 bases from V and 3 bases from J, with 14 bases between.

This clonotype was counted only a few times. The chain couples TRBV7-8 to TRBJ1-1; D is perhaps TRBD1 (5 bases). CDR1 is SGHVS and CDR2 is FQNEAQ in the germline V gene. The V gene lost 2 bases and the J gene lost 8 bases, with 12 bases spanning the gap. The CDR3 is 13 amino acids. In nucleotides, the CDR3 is TGTGCCAGCAGCTTATATAGACAGAGCGAAGCTTTCTTT. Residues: CASSLYRQSEAFF. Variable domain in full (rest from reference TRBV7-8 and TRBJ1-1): GAGVSQSPRYKVAKRGQDVALRCDPISGHVSLFWYQQALGQGPEFLTYFQNEAQLDKSGLPSDRFFAERPEGSVSTLKIQRTQQEDSAVYLCASSLYRQSEAFFGQGTRLTVV.

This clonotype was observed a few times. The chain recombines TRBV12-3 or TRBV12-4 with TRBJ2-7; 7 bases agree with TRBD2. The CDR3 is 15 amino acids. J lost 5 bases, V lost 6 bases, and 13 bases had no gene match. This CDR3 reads CASSTSTGGVHEQYF. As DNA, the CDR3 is TGTGCCAGCAGCACCTCGACGGGGGGAGTCCACGAGCAGTACTTC.

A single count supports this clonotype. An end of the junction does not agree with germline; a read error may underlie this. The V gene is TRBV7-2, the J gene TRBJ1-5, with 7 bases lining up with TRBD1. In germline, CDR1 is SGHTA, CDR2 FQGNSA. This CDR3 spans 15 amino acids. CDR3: CASSLAFAGGQPQRF. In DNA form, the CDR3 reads TGTGCCAGCAGCTTAGCATTTGCAGGGGGACAGCCCCAGCGTTTT.

Written as DNA, the CDR3 is TGTGCCAGCAGCGCCGAGGGGCTCGAGCAGTACTTC. It codes for CASSAEGLEQYF. The rearrangement joins TRBV9 to TRBJ2-7; D tentatively reads TRBD1 or TRBD2 (5 bases each). This CDR3 is 12 amino acids long. Germline CDR1 is SGDLS and CDR2 is YYNGEE. V was trimmed by 3 bases and J by 6 bases, leaving 10 bases between them.

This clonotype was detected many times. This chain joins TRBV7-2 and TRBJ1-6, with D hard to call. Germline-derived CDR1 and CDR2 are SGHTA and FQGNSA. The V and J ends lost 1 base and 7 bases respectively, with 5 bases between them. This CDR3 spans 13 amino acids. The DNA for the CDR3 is TGTGCCAGCAGCTTAGAGGAGAATTCACCCCTCCACTTT. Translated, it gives CASSLEENSPLHF. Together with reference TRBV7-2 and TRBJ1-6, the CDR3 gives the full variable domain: GAGVSQSPSNKVTEKGKDVELRCDPISGHTALYWYRQSLGQGLEFLIYFQGNSAPDKSGLPSDRFSAERTGGSVSTLTIQRTQQEDSAVYLCASSLEENSPLHFGNGTRLTVT.

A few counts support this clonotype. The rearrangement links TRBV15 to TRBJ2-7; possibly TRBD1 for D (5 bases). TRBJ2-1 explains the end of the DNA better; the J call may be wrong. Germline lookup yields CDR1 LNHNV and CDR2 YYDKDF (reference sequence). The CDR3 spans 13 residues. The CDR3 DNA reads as TGTGCCACCAGCAGAGGCAGGGTGAATGAGCAGTTCTTC. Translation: CATSRGRVNEQFF.

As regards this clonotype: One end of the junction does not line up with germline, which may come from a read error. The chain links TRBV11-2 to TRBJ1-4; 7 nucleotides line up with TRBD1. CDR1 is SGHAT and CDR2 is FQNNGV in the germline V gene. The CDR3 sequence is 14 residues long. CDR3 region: CASSLEFRGEKLLF. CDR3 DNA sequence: TGTGCCAGCAGCTTAGAGTTCAGGGGGGAAAAACTGCTTTTT.

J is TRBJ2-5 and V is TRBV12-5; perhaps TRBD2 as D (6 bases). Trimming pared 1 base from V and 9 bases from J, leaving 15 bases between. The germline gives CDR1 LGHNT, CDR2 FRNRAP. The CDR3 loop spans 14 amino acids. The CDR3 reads CASGLGGVPEAQYF. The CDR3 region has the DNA TGTGCTAGTGGTTTGGGGGGGGTCCCTGAGGCCCAGTACTTC.

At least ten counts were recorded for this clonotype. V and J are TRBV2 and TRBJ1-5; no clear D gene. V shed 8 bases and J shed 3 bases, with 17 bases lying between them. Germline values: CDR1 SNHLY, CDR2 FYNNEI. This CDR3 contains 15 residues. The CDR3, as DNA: TGTGCCAGCCAAGAATACATTGGGCCCAATCAGCCCCAGCATTTT. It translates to CASQEYIGPNQPQHF.

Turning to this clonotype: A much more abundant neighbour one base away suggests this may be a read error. DNA for the CDR3: TGCAGTGCTAGAGCTGGTCTTTCCGGACCCCTCCACTTT. Its protein is CSARAGLSGPLHF. The chain is built from TRBV20-1 and TRBJ1-6; D ambiguous. The CDR3 loop spans 13 amino acids. V lost 1 base to trimming and J lost 12 bases, with 13 bases between them. Germline-derived CDR1 and CDR2 are DFQATT and SNEGSKA (reference sequence).

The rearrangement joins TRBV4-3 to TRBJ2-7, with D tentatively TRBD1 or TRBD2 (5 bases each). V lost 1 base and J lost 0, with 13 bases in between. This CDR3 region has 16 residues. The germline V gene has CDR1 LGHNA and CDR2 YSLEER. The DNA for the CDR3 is TGCGCCAGCAGCCAAGTTGGGGACGGCAGCTCCTACGAGCAGTACTTC. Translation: CASSQVGDGSSYEQYF.

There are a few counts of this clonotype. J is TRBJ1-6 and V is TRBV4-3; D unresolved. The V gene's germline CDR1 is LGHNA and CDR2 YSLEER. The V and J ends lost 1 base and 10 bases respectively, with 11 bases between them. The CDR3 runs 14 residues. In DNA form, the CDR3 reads TGCGCCAGCAGCCAAGGAATGTGGGGATCACCCCTCCACTTT. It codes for CASSQGMWGSPLHF.

The DNA of the CDR3 is TGTGCCAGCAGCTTAACAACCCCGGGGGCCACTGAAGCTTTCTTT. Translated, it gives CASSLTTPGATEAFF. The chain is built from TRBV7-2 and TRBJ1-1, with D possibly TRBD1 on 6 matching bases. The ends were cut back, 2 bases at V and 4 bases at J, with 14 bases in the middle. The CDR3 length is 15 residues. From germline, CDR1 is SGHTA and CDR2 FQGNSA. The whole variable domain, remainder taken from reference TRBV7-2 and TRBJ1-1, is GAGVSQSPSNKVTEKGKDVELRCDPISGHTALYWYRQSLGQGLEFLIYFQGNSAPDKSGLPSDRFSAERTGGSVSTLTIQRTQQEDSAVYLCASSLTTPGATEAFFGQGTRLTVV.

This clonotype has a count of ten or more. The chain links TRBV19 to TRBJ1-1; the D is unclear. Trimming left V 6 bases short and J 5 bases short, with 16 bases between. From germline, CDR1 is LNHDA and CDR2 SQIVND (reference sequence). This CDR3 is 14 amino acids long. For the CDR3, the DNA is TGTGCCAGTAGCCCCGCACGGATGGAAACTGAAGCTTTCTTT. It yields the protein CASSPARMETEAFF. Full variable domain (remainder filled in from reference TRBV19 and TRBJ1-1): DGGITQSPKYLFRKEGQNVTLSCEQNLNHDAMYWYRQDPGQGLRLIYYSQIVNDFQKGDIAEGYSVSREKKESFPLTVTSAQKNPTAFYLCASSPARMETEAFFGQGTRLTVV.

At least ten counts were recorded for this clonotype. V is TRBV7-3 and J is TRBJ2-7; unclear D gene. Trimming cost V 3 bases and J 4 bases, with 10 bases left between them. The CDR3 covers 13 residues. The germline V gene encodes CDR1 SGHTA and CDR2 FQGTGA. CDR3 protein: CASSLADRYEQYF. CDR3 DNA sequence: TGTGCCAGCAGCTTGGCCGATCGGTACGAGCAGTACTTC. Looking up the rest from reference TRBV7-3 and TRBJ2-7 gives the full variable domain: GAGVSQTPSNKVTEKGKYVELRCDPISGHTALYWYRQSLGQGPEFLIYFQGTGAADDSGLPNDRFFAVRPEGSVSTLKIQRTERGDSAVYLCASSLADRYEQYFGPGTRLTVT.

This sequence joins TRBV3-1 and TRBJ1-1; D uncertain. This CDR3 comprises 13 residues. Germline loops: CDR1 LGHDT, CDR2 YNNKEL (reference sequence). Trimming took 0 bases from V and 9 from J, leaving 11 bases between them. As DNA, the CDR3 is TGTGCCAGCAGCCAAGATCATGAAGGACAAGCTTTCTTT. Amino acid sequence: CASSQDHEGQAFF.

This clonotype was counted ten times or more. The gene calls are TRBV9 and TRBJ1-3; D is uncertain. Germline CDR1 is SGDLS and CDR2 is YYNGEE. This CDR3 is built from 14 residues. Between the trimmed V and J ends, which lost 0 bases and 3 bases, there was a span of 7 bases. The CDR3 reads CASSVETVGNTIYF. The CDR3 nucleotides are TGTGCCAGCAGCGTAGAAACAGTTGGAAACACCATATATTTT.

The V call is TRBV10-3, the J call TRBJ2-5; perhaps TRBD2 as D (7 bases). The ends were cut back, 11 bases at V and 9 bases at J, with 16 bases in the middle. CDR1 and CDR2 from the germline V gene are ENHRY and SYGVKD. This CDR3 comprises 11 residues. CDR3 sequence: CAANREGAQYF. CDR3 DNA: TGTGCCGCCAACAGGGAGGGAGCCCAGTACTTC.